This T cell receptor (beta chain) was recovered during a study of cytomegalovirus exposure and HLA in healthy donors. V was cut by 0 bases and J by 4 bases, with 6 bases left in between. CDR1 is MNHEY and CDR2 is SVGAGI in the germline V gene. This CDR3 has 13 residues. On this clone: As yet, its antigen is unknown.

A multiplex PCR was run with 60 Vbeta primers and 13 Jbeta primers. Only in-frame clones appear in the TCRdb table, and some are missing; sequencing was by immunoSEQ multiplex PCR. The sample has tens of thousands of clones, about 71% seen once; the top ten hold about 20%. Study-level findings and limits: In a later analysis, specific HLA alleles were associated with 15,000 to 20,000 TCR beta sequences at a 0.05 false discovery rate. Only CMV serostatus was available as immune exposure information. In a later analysis, common viral pathogens appeared linked to several of the most significant clusters.

This TCR was recovered from a woman in her forties or fifties in good health and CMV-seropositive. The gene calls are TRBV6-5 and TRBJ1-2, with D uncertain. The sample comprised PBMCs. The CDR3 sequence: CASSYSDIYGYTF. CDR3 in DNA: TGTGCCAGCAGTTACTCTGACATCTATGGCTACACCTTC.